The clone carrying this T cell receptor (beta chain) was seen ten or more times. Its specificity is unknown. The source of the sample is a study of PD-1 blockade in mismatch repair-deficient tumors. Overall study: Enrolled about 2012-2016, patients had progressing, pretreated mismatch repair-deficient cancers of about a dozen types. Study-level results: Rapid post-treatment expansion, then contraction, generally preceding radiologic response, marked tumor-resident clones.

PCR or immunohistochemistry showed mismatch repair deficiency in every enrolled patient. TCR sequencing covered a few patients who responded to pembrolizumab. Data came from immunoSEQ multiplex PCR; TCRdb stores just in-frame clones and leaves some out. The table includes about 120,000 clones, roughly 86% detected once. The source material was peripheral blood, sampled approximately 71 weeks after starting pembrolizumab. This sequence was found in an adult with mismatch repair-deficient cancer.

CDR3 nucleotide sequence: TGCGCCAGCAGTGAGTCGATTGGGACTAGCGGGAGCGAGGAGACCCAGTACTTC. Its protein is CASSESIGTSGSEETQYF. This chain connects TRBV10-1 to TRBJ2-5, with 14 bases lining up with TRBD2. Germline loops: CDR1 WNHNN, CDR2 SYGVQD (reference sequence). V lost 0 bases to trimming and J lost 5 bases; unmatched junction nucleotides: 8. The CDR3 covers 18 residues.